Listed below are T cell receptor beta chains from one sample, sequenced in a study of identical twins. TCRdb reprocessed the 5' RACE reads via MiXCR and lists one record per CDR3 protein. The sample has around 470,000 distinct CDR3 sequences, approximately 14% seen once. These records were also assigned to another study, of yellow fever vaccine responses in identical twins.

The sample taken for sequencing was CD4+ T cells sorted from blood. These receptors all come from a woman under 30 in good health. Each CDR3 is given with its conserved first and last residue.

CDR3	J	V
CASSDGTSDSYEQYF	TRBJ2-7	TRBV28
CASSLPQVGVYEQYF	TRBJ2-7	TRBV28
CASSLQTGPNEKLFF	TRBJ1-4	TRBV5-1
CASSLFGRDQETQYF	TRBJ2-5	TRBV27
CASSPAGSRGEQYF	TRBJ2-7	TRBV5-5
CSARESGSGNIQYF	TRBJ2-4	TRBV20-1
CASRPVGISGANVLTF	TRBJ2-6	TRBV12-3/TRBV12-4
CASSQLGFNEQFF	TRBJ2-1	TRBV14
CATSDVTGESYNEQFF	TRBJ2-1	TRBV24-1
CASSPDRGWATEAFF	TRBJ1-1	TRBV12-3/TRBV12-4
CASSSSWTSGGNEQFF	TRBJ2-1	TRBV5-1
CAISQGQYEQYF	TRBJ2-7	TRBV10-3
CASSYLGRVDSGANVLTF	TRBJ2-6	TRBV6-5
CAISSENGAGGNGYTF	TRBJ1-2	TRBV10-3
CASSKRPSGLELYEQYF	TRBJ2-7	TRBV7-6
CAWNFRAEAFF	TRBJ1-1	TRBV30